This is a list of T cell receptor beta chains from one sample in a study of blood T cell repertoires in COVID-19. The assay was immunoSEQ multiplex PCR, and TCRdb's table has in-frame clones only and misses some. Among more than 30,000 clones listed, roughly 78% were seen once. Sequenced sample: peripheral blood. Receptors originate from a woman in her 70s with acute or convalescent COVID-19. Both conserved end residues are part of each CDR3. The D gene is left open where the match is weak. Only some rows state a clone size, as once, few, many or a class for expanded clones.

clone_size,j_call,v_call,d_call,cdr3_aa,cdr3_nt
NA,TRBJ1-2,TRBV7-9,NA,CASSLGGVQRHGYTF,TGTGCCAGCAGCTTGGGGGGAGTCCAGAGGCATGGCTACACCTTC
once,TRBJ2-3,TRBV3-1/TRBV3-2,TRBD1,CASSRQGTDTQYF,TGTGCCAGCAGCCGACAGGGGACAGATACGCAGTATTTT
NA,TRBJ2-2,TRBV15,TRBD1,CATSRDPIQGSRELFF,TGTGCCACCAGCAGAGATCCTATACAGGGGTCTAGGGAGTTGTTTTTT
few,TRBJ1-4,TRBV11-2,TRBD1,CASSLGQSEGDEKLFF,TGTGCCAGCAGCTTGGGACAGTCCGAGGGGGATGAAAAACTGTTTTTT
NA,TRBJ1-1,TRBV7-8,TRBD1,CASRGRGHPEAFF,TGTGCCAGCAGAGGCAGGGGGCACCCTGAAGCTTTCTTT
NA,TRBJ2-7,TRBV6-5,NA,CASSYSVVGSSYEQYF,TGTGCCAGCAGTTACTCCGTTGTAGGGAGCTCCTACGAGCAGTACTTC
NA,TRBJ2-7,TRBV19,TRBD2,CASSIRISGRPERQYF,TGTGCCAGTAGTATTCGGATTAGCGGGAGGCCCGAGAGGCAGTACTTC
few,TRBJ1-1,TRBV30,NA,CAWSVASEGSATEAFF,TGTGCCTGGAGTGTCGCGAGCGAGGGTAGTGCCACTGAAGCTTTCTTT
NA,TRBJ1-4,TRBV5-6,TRBD1,CASSWRGQAATNEKLFF,TGTGCCAGCAGCTGGAGGGGACAGGCTGCAACTAATGAAAAACTGTTTTTT
NA,TRBJ2-5,TRBV18,NA,CASSTDTQETQYF,TGTGCCAGCTCAACCGACACCCAAGAGACCCAGTACTTC
NA,TRBJ1-1,TRBV6-6,TRBD1,CASRDRGRTEAFF,TGTGCCAGCAGGGACAGGGGGCGAACTGAAGCTTTCTTT
NA,TRBJ2-5,TRBV2,TRBD2,CATRRTSGGETQYF,TGTGCCACCCGAAGGACTAGCGGGGGAGAGACCCAGTACTTC
few,TRBJ1-1,TRBV3-1/TRBV3-2,NA,CASSRGHDEAFF,TGTGCCAGCAGCCGCGGACACGATGAAGCTTTCTTT
NA,TRBJ1-5,TRBV28,NA,CASSWWEGVGQPQHF,TGTGCCAGCAGTTGGTGGGAGGGTGTGGGTCAGCCCCAGCATTTT
NA,TRBJ2-1,TRBV15,NA,CATRRSSYPYNEQFF,TGTGCCACCAGGCGGAGCAGCTATCCCTACAATGAGCAGTTCTTC
NA,TRBJ1-3,TRBV28,NA,CASSFKGNTIYF,TGTGCCAGCAGTTTTAAAGGAAACACCATATATTTT
NA,TRBJ1-2,TRBV6-5,NA,CASSTRVWGYGYTF,TGTGCCAGCAGTACCAGGGTTTGGGGCTATGGCTACACCTTC
NA,TRBJ1-2,TRBV5-1,TRBD1,CASSSVGQGFDGYTF,TGCGCCAGCAGCTCGGTAGGACAGGGCTTTGATGGCTACACCTTC
NA,TRBJ2-7,TRBV6-5,TRBD2,CASSYSTSAWYEQYF,TGTGCCAGCAGTTACTCAACTAGCGCCTGGTACGAGCAGTACTTC
NA,TRBJ2-3,TRBV3-1/TRBV3-2,NA,CASSPLTGRGGTDTQYF,TGTGCCAGCTCCCCCCTGACCGGGAGAGGGGGCACAGATACGCAGTATTTT
NA,TRBJ2-2,TRBV6-5,NA,CASSYQSYTGELFF,TGTGCCAGCAGTTATCAGTCCTACACCGGGGAGCTGTTTTTT
once,TRBJ2-3,TRBV27,NA,CASTPVHPRFTDTQYF,TGTGCCAGCACCCCAGTCCATCCCCGATTCACAGATACGCAGTATTTT
NA,TRBJ2-2,TRBV6-5,NA,CASSSGQRTGELFF,TGTGCCAGCAGTTCTGGACAGCGCACCGGGGAGCTGTTTTTT
NA,TRBJ2-7,TRBV6-5,NA,CASSQAPNYEQYF,TGTGCCAGCAGCCAGGCCCCTAATTACGAGCAGTACTTC
NA,TRBJ2-1,TRBV2,TRBD1,CASSYPPTGVHEQFF,TGTGCCAGCAGTTACCCCCCGACAGGGGTCCATGAGCAGTTCTTC
once,TRBJ1-1,TRBV5-1,NA,CASSLEARGNTEAFF,TGCGCCAGCAGCTTGGAGGCCAGGGGGAACACTGAAGCTTTCTTT
few,TRBJ2-7,TRBV20-1,NA,CSASKTNGYEQYF,TGCAGTGCTAGTAAGACTAATGGTTACGAGCAGTACTTC